A single sample is the source of the 9 T cell receptor beta chains below, sequenced in a study of vaccination effects on CD4 cells after COVID-19. Clones were sequenced by immunoSEQ multiplex PCR, and TCRdb holds only the in-frame ones, with some missing. Among about 22,000 clones, approximately 72% were seen once, and the ten largest hold 15% to 20%. Using viral peptide pools, the ViraFEST assay grew out antigen-specific CD4+ T cells prior to sequencing. On roughly day 10 of culture, CD4+ T cells were separated out. Prior SARS-CoV-2 infection was absent in the vaccine recipients, as shown by negative nucleocapsid antibodies. Antigens of these TCRs are unknown. This sample comprised CD4+ T cells from PBMCs cultured with HCoV-NL63 spike peptides, obtained before COVID-19 vaccination. All receptors derive from a human donor who received a COVID-19 vaccine.

This clone was detected only a few times. The rearrangement uses TRBV6-2 or TRBV6-3 and TRBJ2-7, with D maybe TRBD1 (5 bases). There are 13 residues in the CDR3. Trimming removed 0 bases at V and 2 bases at J, with 5 bases between. Germline CDR1 is MNHEY and CDR2 is SVGEGT. CDR3 in amino acids: CASSYSDTYEQYF. For the CDR3, the DNA is TGTGCCAGCAGTTACTCGGACACCTACGAGCAGTACTTC.

The V and J genes are TRBV19 and TRBJ1-1, with 8 bases that match TRBD1. Germline V CDR1 and CDR2: LNHDA, SQIVND (reference sequence). The V and J ends lost 4 bases and 0 bases, in that order; junction bases with no gene match: 4. CDR3 length: 15 amino acids. The CDR3 coding sequence is TGTGCCAGTAGTAATCAGGGGGCCGTGAACACTGAAGCTTTCTTT. Protein sequence: CASSNQGAVNTEAFF.

V and J are TRBV14 and TRBJ2-4; D unresolved. In germline, CDR1 is SGHDN, CDR2 FVKESK. Trimming took 1 base from V and 4 from J, leaving 8 bases between them. The CDR3 consists of 14 residues. Here the CDR3 DNA reads TGTGCCAGCAGCCAAGTTAACAGAAAAAACATTCAGTACTTC. Its translation: CASSQVNRKNIQYF.

The chain carries TRBV4-2 and TRBJ2-5; TRBD1 aligns across 7 bases. V gave up 0 bases and J gave up 4 bases; unmatched junction bases: 11. CDR1 is LGHNA, CDR2 YNFKEQ, per germline. The CDR3 sequence is 17 residues long. CDR3 loop: CASSQDRYRDSGETQYF. The CDR3 coding sequence is TGTGCCAGCAGCCAAGATAGGTACCGGGACAGTGGAGAGACCCAGTACTTC.

The CDR3 DNA sequence: TGTGCCAGCAGCGTAGGGGTAGCGGGGGGCGGCGATGAGCAGTTCTTC. It is translated as CASSVGVAGGGDEQFF. The chain employs TRBV9 and TRBJ2-1; 10 bases are shared with TRBD2. This CDR3 is built from 16 residues. Trimming cost V 0 bases and J 8 bases; bases outside gene matches: 8. Germline assignment: CDR1 SGDLS and CDR2 YYNGEE.

This chain connects TRBV3-1 (or the pseudogene TRBV3-2) to TRBJ2-5, with 11 positions matching TRBD2. V gave up 8 bases and J gave up 2 bases; unmatched junction bases: 13. CDR3 length: 17 amino acids. Looked up from germline, CDR1 is LGHDT and CDR2 is YNNKEL (reference sequence). The CDR3 DNA reads TGTGCCAGCTCCCCCAAGAGGGGACTAGCGGCTCAAGAGACCCAGTACTTC. It specifies CASSPKRGLAAQETQYF.

The rearrangement links TRBV6-6 to TRBJ2-5; D is possibly TRBD2 (5 bases). V lost 0 bases, J lost 4 bases, and 12 bases lay in between. The CDR3 covers 15 residues. Germline assignment: CDR1 MNHNY and CDR2 SVGAGI (reference sequence). The CDR3 DNA sequence: TGTGCCAGCAGTTACTCCGGACTTGCCCGAGAGACCCAGTACTTC. This translates into CASSYSGLARETQYF.

This chain connects TRBV12-5 to TRBJ2-1; possibly TRBD2 for D (5 bases). The germline V gene has CDR1 LGHNT and CDR2 FRNRAP. The CDR3 sequence is 15 residues long. With 6 bases removed from V and 10 bases from J, the gap between germline ends came to 22 bases. CDR3 amino acids: CASGAAPAERGEQFF. The DNA of the CDR3 is TGTGCTAGTGGAGCGGCCCCAGCGGAGAGAGGGGAGCAGTTCTTC.

The chain uses TRBV6-2 or TRBV6-3 and TRBJ2-7; D is perhaps TRBD2 (5 bases). CDR3 length: 11 amino acids. Germline V CDR1 and CDR2: MNHEY, SVGEGT. Trimming left V 5 bases short and J 7 bases short, with 9 bases between. CDR3 protein: CASSPDWEQYF. The CDR3 bases are TGTGCCAGCAGTCCGGACTGGGAGCAGTACTTC.